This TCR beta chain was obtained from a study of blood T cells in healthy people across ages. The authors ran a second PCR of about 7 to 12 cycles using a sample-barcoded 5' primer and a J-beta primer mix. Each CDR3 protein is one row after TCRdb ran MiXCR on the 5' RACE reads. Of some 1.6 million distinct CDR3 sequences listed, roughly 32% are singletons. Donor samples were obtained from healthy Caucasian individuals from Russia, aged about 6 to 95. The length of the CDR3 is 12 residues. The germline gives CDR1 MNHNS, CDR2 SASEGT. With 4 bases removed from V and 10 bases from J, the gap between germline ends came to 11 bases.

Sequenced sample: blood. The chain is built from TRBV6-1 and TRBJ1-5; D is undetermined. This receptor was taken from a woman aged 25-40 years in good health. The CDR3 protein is CASSVTRFPQHF. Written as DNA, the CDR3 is TGTGCCAGCAGTGTAACCAGGTTTCCCCAGCATTTT.